The 8 T cell receptor beta chains listed next were all sequenced from one sample in a study of T cell responses to AZD1222 COVID-19 vaccine. The repertoire was sequenced with immunoSEQ multiplex PCR; TCRdb's copy has only in-frame clones and lacks some. The repertoire includes about 100,000 clones, around 87% of them detected once, and 4% to 4.5% sits in the top ten. Sequencing used peripheral blood, obtained on day 0 of MenACWY control vaccination. The receptor source for this set is an adult in good health.

This clone was seen only once. The CDR3 loop is CASSLVWGEQFF. Written as DNA, the CDR3 is TGTGCCAGCAGTTTAGTGTGGGGTGAGCAGTTCTTC. This chain uses TRBV28 with TRBJ2-1; D gene ambiguous. Germline lookup yields CDR1 MDHEN and CDR2 SYDVKM. V was trimmed by 2 bases and J by 9 bases, leaving 8 bases between them. The CDR3 covers 12 residues. The variable domain in full, completed from reference TRBV28 and TRBJ2-1, reads DVKVTQSSRYLVKRTGEKVFLECVQDMDHENMFWYRQDPGLGLRLIYFSYDVKMKEKGDIPEGYSVSREKKERFSLILESASTNQTSMYLCASSLVWGEQFFGPGTRLTVL.

The chain's CDR3 is CASSQESRASTDTQYF. CDR3 bases: TGTGCCAGCAGCCAAGAAAGTCGGGCTAGCACAGATACGCAGTATTTT. This sequence joins TRBV4-2 and TRBJ2-3; D is undetermined. Germline V gene data show CDR1 as LGHNA and CDR2 as YNFKEQ. Trimming pared 0 bases from V and 0 bases from J, leaving 10 bases between. There are 16 residues in the CDR3.

The chain employs TRBV7-2 and TRBJ2-3, with 8 bases aligning to TRBD2. Germline lookup yields CDR1 SGHTA and CDR2 FQGNSA. The CDR3 has 15 residues. The V segment lost 6 bases and the J segment 4 bases; nucleotides outside the gene matches: 9. The CDR3 reads CASRLTGGAADTQYF. The CDR3 region has the DNA TGTGCCAGCAGGCTAACGGGGGGGGCGGCAGATACGCAGTATTTT.

CDR3 region: CASGSGTLKQAFF. In DNA form, the CDR3 reads TGTGCCAGCGGCTCCGGGACGCTGAAACAAGCTTTCTTT. The V gene is TRBV6-5, the J gene TRBJ1-1, with D perhaps TRBD1 (5 bases). V lost 8 bases, J lost 9 bases, and 19 bases lay in between. Germline V gene sequence: CDR1 MNHEY, CDR2 SVGAGI. The CDR3 length is 13 residues.

The genes are TRBV4-3 and TRBJ1-4, with no clear D. With 0 bases removed from V and 8 bases from J, the gap between germline ends came to 7 bases. The germline V gene encodes CDR1 LGHNA and CDR2 YSLEER. The CDR3 covers 13 residues. CDR3 amino acids: CASSQEGGEKLFF. CDR3 sequence (DNA): TGCGCCAGCAGCCAAGAGGGCGGGGAAAAACTGTTTTTT.

The chain carries TRBV4-1 and TRBJ2-1; D possibly matches TRBD1 or TRBD2 (5 bases each). The CDR3 totals 14 residues. Germline lookup yields CDR1 MGHRA and CDR2 YSYEKL. V was shortened by 1 base and J by 6 bases, with 10 bases between the two germline ends. The CDR3 loop is CASSQGDLPNEQFF. The CDR3 bases are TGCGCCAGCAGCCAAGGGGACCTTCCCAATGAGCAGTTCTTC.

This clone was counted only a few times. The CDR3 DNA sequence: TGTGCCAGCAGTTTTAAATTGGGGCGCCGTCTTCTGAACACTGAAGCTTTCTTT. It yields the protein CASSFKLGRRLLNTEAFF. The chain couples TRBV28 to TRBJ1-1, with a tentative D call TRBD1 (5 bases). Trimming took 3 bases from V and 0 from J, leaving 20 bases between them. This CDR3 contains 18 residues. Germline V gene lookup returns CDR1 MDHEN and CDR2 SYDVKM.

This clone was detected a few times. The chain is built from TRBV25-1 and TRBJ2-2; no clear D gene. CDR1 and CDR2 from the germline V gene are MGHDK and SYGVNS. The germline V and J ends were trimmed by 4 bases and 0 bases, with 6 bases remaining between them. The CDR3 sequence is 14 residues long. The chain's CDR3 is CASSGQANTGELFF. In DNA, the CDR3 is TGTGCCAGCAGTGGACAAGCGAACACCGGGGAGCTGTTTTTT.